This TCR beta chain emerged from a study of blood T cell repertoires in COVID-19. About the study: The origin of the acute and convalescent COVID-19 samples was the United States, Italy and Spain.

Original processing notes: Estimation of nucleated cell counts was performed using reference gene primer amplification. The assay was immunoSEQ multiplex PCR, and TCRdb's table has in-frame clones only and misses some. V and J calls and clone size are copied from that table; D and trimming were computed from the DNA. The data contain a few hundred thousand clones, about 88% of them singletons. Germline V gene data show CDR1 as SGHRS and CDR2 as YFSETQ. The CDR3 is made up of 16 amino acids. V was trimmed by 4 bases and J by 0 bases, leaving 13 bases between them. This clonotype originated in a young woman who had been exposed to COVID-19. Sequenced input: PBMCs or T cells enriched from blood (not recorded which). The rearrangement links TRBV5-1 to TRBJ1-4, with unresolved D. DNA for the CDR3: TGCGCCAGCAGCCCTCCGACTGGAGCAACTAATGAAAAACTGTTTTTT. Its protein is CASSPPTGATNEKLFF.